The rows below give T cell receptor beta chains drawn from one sample of a study of blood T cell repertoires in COVID-19. The repertoire was sequenced with immunoSEQ multiplex PCR; TCRdb's copy has only in-frame clones and lacks some. The sample has 130,000 or so clones; 88% are singletons. Material for sequencing was peripheral blood. Receptors originate from a middle-aged man with acute or convalescent COVID-19. CDR3s include the opening cysteine and the closing phenylalanine or tryptophan. D genes are given only for firm matches. Some rows mark clone size as missing; the rest say once, few, many or name a class of expanded clone.

V: TRBV5-4
J: TRBJ1-4
size: NA
length: 15
D: TRBD1
DNA: TGTGCCAGCACCATTAAGACAGGGACTAATGAAAAACTGTTTTTT
CDR3: CASTIKTGTNEKLFF

V: TRBV4-1
J: TRBJ1-6
size: NA
length: 16
D: TRBD1
DNA: TGCGCCAGCAGCCGACTACCGGGACAGGGGGATTCACCCCTCCACTTT
CDR3: CASSRLPGQGDSPLHF

V: TRBV2
J: TRBJ1-3
size: NA
length: 17
D: NA
DNA: TGTGCCAGCTGTCCTCGGGGGGGCCCTGGGCTCGGAAACACCATATATTTT
CDR3: CASCPRGGPGLGNTIYF

V: TRBV9
J: TRBJ1-3
size: once
length: 15
D: NA
DNA: TGTGCCAGCAGCGTAGGACTAAACCCTGGAAACACCATATATTTT
CDR3: CASSVGLNPGNTIYF

V: TRBV19
J: TRBJ2-7
size: once
length: 15
D: TRBD1
DNA: TGTGCCAGTAGTAATCCGGGACAGGGTACCTACGAGCAGTACTTC
CDR3: CASSNPGQGTYEQYF

V: TRBV27
J: TRBJ1-5
size: NA
length: 13
D: NA
DNA: TGTGCCAGCAGTAAGAACAGGGAACAGCCCCAGCATTTT
CDR3: CASSKNREQPQHF

V: TRBV4-1
J: TRBJ1-1
size: NA
length: 15
D: TRBD1
DNA: TGCGCCAGCAGCCCCGCCGGGGACAGGCCCCCGAGGGCTTTCTTT
CDR3: CASSPAGDRPPRAFF

V: TRBV5-1
J: TRBJ2-7
size: once
length: 16
D: NA
DNA: TGCGCCAGCAGCTTGGACGGCCAGGGCAGGGTCTACGAGCAGTACTTC
CDR3: CASSLDGQGRVYEQYF

V: TRBV5-1
J: TRBJ1-1
size: once
length: 13
D: NA
DNA: TGCGCCAGCCACCTTCAAGGGGCTACAGAAGCTTTCTTT
CDR3: CASHLQGATEAFF

V: TRBV6-6
J: TRBJ1-2
size: NA
length: 14
D: NA
DNA: TGTGCCAGCAGTTACCCGGCCGGCGGCTATGGCTACACCTTC
CDR3: CASSYPAGGYGYTF

V: TRBV5-1
J: TRBJ1-6
size: NA
length: 16
D: NA
DNA: TGCGCCAGCAGCTTGGTTAAGGGAGCCGAGGGTTCACCCCTCCACTTT
CDR3: CASSLVKGAEGSPLHF

V: TRBV6-1
J: TRBJ2-6
size: NA
length: 16
D: NA
DNA: TGTGCCAGCAGTGCTGATCGAGGGGGTGGGGCCAACGTCCTGACTTTC
CDR3: CASSADRGGGANVLTF

V: TRBV19
J: TRBJ1-2
size: NA
length: 15
D: NA
DNA: TGTGCCAGTAGTATAGCCACTCGGAGAGACCGCGGCTACACCTTC
CDR3: CASSIATRRDRGYTF

V: TRBV10-2
J: TRBJ1-6
size: NA
length: 12
D: NA
DNA: TGCGCCAGCAGTGAGTTATTTACACCCCTCCACTTT
CDR3: CASSELFTPLHF